This T cell receptor beta chain emerged from a study of blood T cell repertoires in COVID-19 (dated by TCRdb to about 2020). About the study as a whole: Samples from collaborators originated in the United States, Italy and Spain and spanned both the acute and convalescent phases of COVID-19. HLA class I and class II types, where available, came from metadata supplied by the sample provider rather than from assay-based typing. The repertoires were made available in a free public database intended to serve as a resource for research on the immune response to SARS-CoV-2. The samples were drawn from two sources: the first 160 participants of the ongoing ImmuneRACE study, and about 1,300 subjects contributed by 6 global collaborators. Deeply sampled blood TCRbeta repertoires from subjects exposed to, actively infected with, or recovered from COVID-19 were included in the dataset. The sample metadata nearly always contained a de-identified subject ID, COVID-19 status, age in years and sex. The material from the prospective study consisted of cDNA or gDNA derived from T cells, B-cell-depleted T cells, or PBMCs. On the study overall, not on this receptor specifically: Clinical and demographic metadata were provided uncurated, with the amount varying by source and participant.

The germline V gene (reference sequence) supplies CDR1 LNHDA and CDR2 SQIVND. From cysteine to phenylalanine, the CDR3 is 15 amino acids long. CDR3 DNA is the only sequence kept; it has 45 bases, read in frame from the first base. Trimming takes 4 bases off V and 4 bases off J; junction bases not matched to a gene: 3. As concerns this clone: The target of this receptor is not known. Nothing much larger sits one base from this clone, and base qualities are not available.

The immunoSEQ Assay, a bias-controlled multiplex PCR, was used to amplify TCRbeta CDR3 regions from genomic DNA. On the authors' methods: The number of nucleated cells in each sample was estimated by amplification of reference gene primers within the assay. To quantify the absolute abundance of each unique TCRbeta CDR3 rearrangement, sequence reads were collapsed and filtered. For each sample, productive Simpson clonality was calculated as the square root of Simpson's diversity index across productive rearrangements. TCRdb took over this immuneACCESS table, retaining in-frame rearrangements with V and J assigned. Such tables are incomplete; in checked studies, under half of the missing clones stem from an unresolved V gene, and the remainder is unexplained. That table supplies the V and J calls and clone size; D and trimming were determined from the DNA. The table for this sample lists some 240,000 clones; around 84% of them were counted only once. Clones ranked in the top ten supply roughly 4% of the sample.

Participants in the prospective study were enrolled through a virtual design, were aged about 18 to 90 years, and lived in 24 United States geographic areas. In the prospective study, participants were assigned to cohorts based on the clinical history participants reported in a screening survey and a study questionnaire. In the prospective study, whole blood, serum and a nasopharyngeal or oropharyngeal swab were collected from each participant by mobile phlebotomists. Over an approximately two-month period, participants in the prospective study had the option of providing additional blood draws and questionnaires. Before DNA extraction, blood samples from the prospective study were shipped at room temperature or frozen.

This TCR was sampled from a man aged 25-45 years with acute COVID-19. The sequencing sample was made of PBMCs or T cells enriched from blood (not recorded which). Recombination joined TRBV19 with TRBJ2-3; 12 bases in between match TRBD1. In nucleotide form, the sequence is TGTGCCAGTAGTAGAGGGACAGGGGGCTCAGATACGCAGTATTTT. Its coded protein is CASSRGTGGSDTQYF.